This T cell receptor beta chain appears in the sequencing data of a study of T cell changes during pregnancy in multiple sclerosis. The data were produced by immunoSEQ multiplex PCR, yet TCRdb's version contains in-frame clones alone and is incomplete. This repertoire shows more than 35,000 clones, 91% found once; its top ten account for around 8.6%. The CDR3 consists of 15 residues. The germline CDR1 and CDR2 sequences are LNHDA and SQIVND (reference sequence). Trimming took off 5 bases at V and 3 bases at J, with 13 bases between the two ends. The rearrangement links TRBV19 to TRBJ2-2, with a weak D call TRBD1 (6 bases). This clonotype was obtained from a female donor with multiple sclerosis, enrolled in a pregnancy study. The material sequenced was CD8+ T cells from peripheral blood mononuclear cells, taken after pregnancy. CDR3 loop: CASSPMGHDTGELFF. The CDR3 nucleotides are TGTGCCAGTAGTCCTATGGGACACGACACCGGGGAGCTGTTTTTT.